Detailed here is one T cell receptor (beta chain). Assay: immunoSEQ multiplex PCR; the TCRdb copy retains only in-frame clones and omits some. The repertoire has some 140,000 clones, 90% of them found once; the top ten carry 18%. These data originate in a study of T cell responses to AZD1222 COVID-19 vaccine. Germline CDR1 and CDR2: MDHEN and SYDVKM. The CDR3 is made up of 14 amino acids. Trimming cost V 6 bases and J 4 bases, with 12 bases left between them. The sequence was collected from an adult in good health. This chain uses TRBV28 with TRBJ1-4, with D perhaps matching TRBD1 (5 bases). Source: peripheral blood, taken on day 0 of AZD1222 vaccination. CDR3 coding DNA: TGTGCCAGCAGGGGGCCGACAGTTAATGAAAAACTGTTTTTT. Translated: CASRGPTVNEKLFF. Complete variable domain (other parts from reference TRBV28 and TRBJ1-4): DVKVTQSSRYLVKRTGEKVFLECVQDMDHENMFWYRQDPGLGLRLIYFSYDVKMKEKGDIPEGYSVSREKKERFSLILESASTNQTSMYLCASRGPTVNEKLFFGSGTQLSVL.